Below, one T cell receptor beta chain is given with its context. The data stem from a study of T cell responses to AZD1222 COVID-19 vaccine. This CDR3 comprises 14 residues. Trimming took off 5 bases at V and 2 bases at J, with 10 bases between the two ends. Germline CDR1 MDHEN, CDR2 SYDVKM. Profiling relied on immunoSEQ multiplex PCR, and the TCRdb table lists in-frame clones only, not all of them. Among tens of thousands of clones listed, 85% to 95% were seen once. This specimen was peripheral blood, taken on day 0 of MenACWY control vaccination. The TCR was taken from an adult in good health. The rearrangement joins TRBV28 to TRBJ1-3; D may be TRBD1 (5 bases). The CDR3 DNA reads as TGTGCCAGCAGTCCCGGGGCAGCTGGAAACACCATATATTTT. Translation: CASSPGAAGNTIYF.